This TCR beta chain was found in a study of radiation and T cells in renal cell carcinoma (TCRdb year 2020). About the study as a whole: In total, some 50 samples, comprising around 26 tumors and around 27 peripheral blood samples, were subjected to TCR beta sequencing. Across all 53 samples, several million unique CDR3 nucleotide sequences encoding about 2.7 million unique CDR3 amino acid sequences were identified. Points the paper makes about the study in general: Because only small tumor regions of roughly 0.91 g were available, intratumoral heterogeneity was not captured. Because the trial had a single-armed design, the trial could not examine how radiation dose or scheduling affected the TCR repertoire. Irradiated tumors contained more dominant CDR3 motifs, and these motifs occupied a larger share of the repertoire than in control tumors. Compared with controls, irradiated tumors had higher TCR clonality, as the top 100 clonotypes made up an average of approximately 50% of the repertoire, versus around 43% in nephrectomy-only tumors.

What the time point label conveys for this sample: tumor resected at nephrectomy. The sample's treatment or condition label, decoded: treatment-naive control, cytoreductive nephrectomy. The control tumors were taken from treatment-naive renal cell carcinoma patients who had cytoreductive nephrectomy with no earlier radiation. All patients had renal cell carcinoma with clear cell pathology. The control tumors used for TCR sequencing were from several females and about a dozen males, were resected between 2011 and 2014, and had a median patient age of roughly 58 years (range about 40 to 90). The tumors were dissociated mechanically, digested with collagenase/hyaluronidase at 37 degrees C, processed in gentleMACS C tubes, and kept in liquid nitrogen. The QIAamp DNA Blood Mini Kit (Qiagen) was used to prepare genomic DNA for TCR sequencing. Samples were included in the analyses only if all quality control checks were passed.

The germline V gene encodes CDR1 SNHLY and CDR2 FYNNEI. The V end loses 4 bases and the J end loses 0 bases, and a stretch of 15 bases separates them. The CDR3, cysteine through phenylalanine, is 16 amino acids long. The DNA shown is the 48-base CDR3, in frame from base 1. As concerns this clone: It lacks a known antigen. No clone much larger than this one lies a single base away; base qualities are absent.

TCR beta libraries were generated from genomic DNA with the immunoSEQ kit, following the manufacturer's recommendations. To prepare libraries, a first multiplex PCR with proprietary primers was run, followed by a second PCR that added unique barcodes, and a bead cleanup was done after each round. A kit-provided positive control reaction and a negative control reaction were included in every sample batch. The final libraries were assessed on an Agilent 4200 TapeStation D1000 ScreenTape, pooled by volume, and quantified by qPCR. An Illumina NextSeq500 fitted with a MidOutput 150-cycle cartridge performed the sequencing, running 156 Read1 cycles and 15 Index1 cycles with the kit's custom primers. The pooled library was loaded at around 1.1 pM, and approximately 19% PhiX control was spiked in. Per the authors' processing: Vendor-processed data were analyzed in R, with a clonotype defined as all T cells sharing the same CDR3 nucleotide sequence. For clone abundance analyses, frequencies were normalized to the 10,000 most abundant clones per sample. Public T cell clones, which averaged fewer than five per sample, were excluded before analysis. The dominant motif analysis was done with ImmunoMap using the PAM10 matrix, a gap penalty of 30, and a homology threshold of 0.3, and motifs with a cumulative frequency of at least 0.01 were considered dominant. TCRdb obtained this table from immuneACCESS and retained in-frame rearrangements with V and J assigned. These tables miss some clones; where compared with another copy, unresolved V genes account for less than half of the shortfall, and the remainder is unexplained. The D gene and trimming were derived from the DNA, and the V and J assignments and clone size from that table. The sample includes around 15,000 clones, with roughly three fifths observed a single time. Of the sample, around 13% falls within the top ten clones.

This sequence was found in a man in his fifties or sixties with renal cell carcinoma. This receptor chain uses TRBV2 and TRBJ1-2; D gene: possibly TRBD1, on 5 matching bases. The sample consisted of tumor tissue, taken from a patient whose treatment was nephrectomy without radiotherapy. The CDR3 protein sequence reads: CASSVSLTAANYGYTF. The DNA sequence is as follows: TGTGCCAGCAGTGTGAGTTTGACAGCAGCTAACTATGGCTACACCTTC.